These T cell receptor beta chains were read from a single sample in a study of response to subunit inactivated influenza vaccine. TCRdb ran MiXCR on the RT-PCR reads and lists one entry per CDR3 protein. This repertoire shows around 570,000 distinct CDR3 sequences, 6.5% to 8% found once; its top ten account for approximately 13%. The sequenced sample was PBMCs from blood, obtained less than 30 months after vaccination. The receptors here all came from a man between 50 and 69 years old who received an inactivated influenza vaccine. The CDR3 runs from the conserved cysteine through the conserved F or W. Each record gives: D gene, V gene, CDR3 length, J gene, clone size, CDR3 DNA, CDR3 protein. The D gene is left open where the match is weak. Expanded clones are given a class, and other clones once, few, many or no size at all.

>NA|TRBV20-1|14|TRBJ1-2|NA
TGCAGTGCTACTTGGACGGGGATTGCGGGGGGCTACACCTTC
CSATWTGIAGGYTF
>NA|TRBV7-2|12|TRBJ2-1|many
TGTGCCAGCAGCTTAGAGTTGGGGGAGCAGTTCTTC
CASSLELGEQFF
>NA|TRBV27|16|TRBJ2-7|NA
TGTGCCAGCAGTTTATCGTTCATCGGGAGCTCCTACGAGCAGTACTTC
CASSLSFIGSSYEQYF
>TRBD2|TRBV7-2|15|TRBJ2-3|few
TGTGCCAGCAGGCCGGGACTAGCGGGGGGGGATACGCAGTATTTT
CASRPGLAGGDTQYF
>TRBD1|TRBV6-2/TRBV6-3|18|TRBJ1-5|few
TGTGCCAGCAGTCCTACTGGGAAAGGGACAGATTACAATCAGCCCCAGCATTTT
CASSPTGKGTDYNQPQHF
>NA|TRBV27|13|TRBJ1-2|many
TGTGCCAGCAGTTTATCAGGATACTCCGGCTACACCTTC
CASSLSGYSGYTF
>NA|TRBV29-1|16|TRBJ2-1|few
TGCAGCGTTGGGGGCGGCACGTGGGGGACCAGGGGTGAGCAGTTCTTC
CSVGGGTWGTRGEQFF
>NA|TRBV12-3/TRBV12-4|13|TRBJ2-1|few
TGTGCCAGCAGTCCCTCGCCCGAGAATGAGCAGTTCTTC
CASSPSPENEQFF
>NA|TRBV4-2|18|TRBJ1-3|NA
TGTGCCAGCAGCCAAGTCTTTGGCAGGCGAGACTCTGGAAACACCATATATTTT
CASSQVFGRRDSGNTIYF
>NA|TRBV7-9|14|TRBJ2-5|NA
TGTGCCAGCAGCTTAGGGCTAGCGAAAGAGACCCAGTACTTC
CASSLGLAKETQYF
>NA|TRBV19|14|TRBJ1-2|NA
TGTGCCAGTAGAGCCCCGGGACTGTCCTATGGCTACACCTTC
CASRAPGLSYGYTF
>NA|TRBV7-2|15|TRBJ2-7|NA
TGTGCCAGCAGCTTAGGGGCAGTAATGGTGTACGAGCAGTACTTC
CASSLGAVMVYEQYF
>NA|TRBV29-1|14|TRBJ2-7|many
TGCAGCGTTGTCACTCCGACCGACCCCTACGAGCAGTACTTC
CSVVTPTDPYEQYF
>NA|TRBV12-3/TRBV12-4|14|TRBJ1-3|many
TGTGCCAGCAGCTCCACAGGGACTGGAAACACCATATATTTT
CASSSTGTGNTIYF
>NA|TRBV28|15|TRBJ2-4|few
TGTGCCAGCAGTTTATGGCAGGATAGCAAAAACATTCAGTACTTC
CASSLWQDSKNIQYF
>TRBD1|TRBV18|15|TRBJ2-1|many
TGTGCCAGCTCACCAACACGACAACAGGGGAACGAGCAGTTCTTC
CASSPTRQQGNEQFF
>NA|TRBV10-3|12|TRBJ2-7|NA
TGTGCCATCGGGAAAAGCTCCTACGAGCAGTACTTC
CAIGKSSYEQYF
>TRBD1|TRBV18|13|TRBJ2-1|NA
TGTGCCAGCTCACAGGGACAGGACAATGAGCAGTTCTTC
CASSQGQDNEQFF